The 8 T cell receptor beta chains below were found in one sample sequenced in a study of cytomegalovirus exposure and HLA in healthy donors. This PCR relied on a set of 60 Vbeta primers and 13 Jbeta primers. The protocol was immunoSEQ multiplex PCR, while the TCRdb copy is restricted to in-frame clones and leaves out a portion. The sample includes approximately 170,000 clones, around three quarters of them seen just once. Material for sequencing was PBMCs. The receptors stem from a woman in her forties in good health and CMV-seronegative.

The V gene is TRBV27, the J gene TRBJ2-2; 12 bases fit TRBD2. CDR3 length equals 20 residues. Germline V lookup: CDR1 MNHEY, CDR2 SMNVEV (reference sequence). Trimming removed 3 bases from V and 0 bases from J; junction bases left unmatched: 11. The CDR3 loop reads CASSFRATSGSDSNTGELFF. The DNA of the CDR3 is TGTGCCAGCAGTTTCCGCGCGACTAGCGGGAGCGACTCGAACACCGGGGAGCTGTTTTTT.

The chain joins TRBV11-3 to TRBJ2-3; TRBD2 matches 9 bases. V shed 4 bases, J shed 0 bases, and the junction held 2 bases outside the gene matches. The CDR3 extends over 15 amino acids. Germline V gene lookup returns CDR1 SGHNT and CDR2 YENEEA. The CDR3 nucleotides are TGTGCCAGCAGCTCCGGACTAGCGAGCACAGATACGCAGTATTTT. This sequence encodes CASSSGLASTDTQYF.

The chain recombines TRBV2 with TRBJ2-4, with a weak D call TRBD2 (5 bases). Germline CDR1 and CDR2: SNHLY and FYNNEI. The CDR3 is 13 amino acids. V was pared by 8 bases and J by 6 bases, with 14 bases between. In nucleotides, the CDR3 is TGTGCCAGCCAAAGCCGGGGTGGAAACATTCAGTACTTC. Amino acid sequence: CASQSRGGNIQYF.

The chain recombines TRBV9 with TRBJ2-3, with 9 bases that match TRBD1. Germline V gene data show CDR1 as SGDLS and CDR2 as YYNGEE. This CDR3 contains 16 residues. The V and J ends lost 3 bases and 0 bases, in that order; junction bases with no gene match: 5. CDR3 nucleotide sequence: TGTGCCAGCAGCGAACAGGGGGCGCTGAGCACAGATACGCAGTATTTT. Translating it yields CASSEQGALSTDTQYF.

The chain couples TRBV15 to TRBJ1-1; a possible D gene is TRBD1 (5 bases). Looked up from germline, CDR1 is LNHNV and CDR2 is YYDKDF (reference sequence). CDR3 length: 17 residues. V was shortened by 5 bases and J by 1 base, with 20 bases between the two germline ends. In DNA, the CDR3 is TGTGCCACCAGCCAACAGTGGGGCAGCGAGTCGAACACTGAAGCTTTCTTT. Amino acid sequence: CATSQQWGSESNTEAFF.

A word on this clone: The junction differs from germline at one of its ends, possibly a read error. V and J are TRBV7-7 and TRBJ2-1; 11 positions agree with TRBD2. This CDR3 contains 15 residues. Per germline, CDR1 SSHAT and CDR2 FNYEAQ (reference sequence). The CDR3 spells CASSPTSGTTGEQFF. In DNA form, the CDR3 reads TGTGCTAGCAGCCCGACTAGCGGGACGACGGGGGAGCAGTTCTTC.

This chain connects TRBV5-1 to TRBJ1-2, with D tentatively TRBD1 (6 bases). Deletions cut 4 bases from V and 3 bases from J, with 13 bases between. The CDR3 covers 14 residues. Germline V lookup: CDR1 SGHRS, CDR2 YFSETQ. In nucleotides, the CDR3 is TGCGCCAGCAGCGTAGGGACACCCTACTATGGCTACACCTTC. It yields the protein CASSVGTPYYGYTF.

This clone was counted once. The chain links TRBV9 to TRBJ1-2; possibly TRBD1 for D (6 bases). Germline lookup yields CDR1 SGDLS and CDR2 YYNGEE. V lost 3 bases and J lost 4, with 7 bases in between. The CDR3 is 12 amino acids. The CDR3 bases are TGTGCCAGCAGCGAACAGGGCTATGGCTACACCTTC. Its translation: CASSEQGYGYTF.